This TCR beta chain stems from a study of blood T cells in healthy people across ages. Together with a sample-barcoded 5' primer, a J-beta primer mix was included in a second PCR lasting about 7 to 12 cycles. From the 5' RACE reads, TCRdb called clonotypes with MiXCR, one entry per CDR3 protein. The sample records approximately 880,000 distinct CDR3 sequences, 48% being singletons. The length of the CDR3 is 16 residues. The V and J ends lost 1 base and 5 bases, in that order; junction bases with no gene match: 8. Germline V gene sequence: CDR1 SGHAT, CDR2 FQNNGV. The genes are TRBV11-2 and TRBJ2-7, with 10 bases lining up with TRBD1. Source material: blood. This TCR came from a man aged 30 to 39 in good health. CDR3 sequence: CASSLGTGTGVHEQYF. The CDR3 region has the DNA TGTGCCAGCAGCTTAGGAACCGGGACAGGGGTCCACGAGCAGTACTTC.